These T cell receptor beta chains were read from a single sample in a study of cytomegalovirus exposure and HLA in healthy donors. Assay used: immunoSEQ multiplex PCR; TCRdb lists only in-frame clones, some missing. The sample includes 150,000 to 200,000 clones, around 79% of them seen just once. The sample consisted of PBMCs. The source of these receptors is a woman in her forties or fifties in good health and CMV-seronegative. The CDR3 runs from the conserved cysteine through the conserved F or W. Fields, in order: clone size, D gene, J gene, V gene, CDR3 protein, CDR3 DNA. The D gene is left open where the match is weak. Clone size, where shown, is once, few, many, or a class for clones that have expanded.

once | TRBD2 | TRBJ2-7 | TRBV6-5 | CASSPPMAGGYEQYF | TGTGCCAGCAGTCCTCCCATGGCGGGAGGCTACGAGCAGTACTTC
once | NA | TRBJ2-1 | TRBV4-3 | CASSQDNGRTGYNEQFF | TGCGCCAGCAGCCAAGATAACGGGAGAACGGGGTACAATGAGCAGTTCTTC
NA | NA | TRBJ1-1 | TRBV27 | CASGPHISNAEAFF | TGTGCCAGCGGCCCTCACATTTCCAATGCTGAAGCTTTCTTT
NA | TRBD2 | TRBJ2-7 | TRBV10-2 | CASRLGTSGIGNEQYF | TGCGCCAGCAGATTAGGGACTAGCGGGATCGGGAACGAGCAGTACTTC
NA | TRBD2 | TRBJ2-7 | TRBV2 | CASRAGTSGNYEQYF | TGTGCCAGCAGAGCCGGGACTAGCGGTAACTACGAGCAGTACTTC
few | NA | TRBJ1-3 | TRBV30 | CAWSVRGQRSGNTIYF | TGTGCCTGGAGTGTACGTGGACAGAGATCTGGAAACACCATATATTTT
NA | NA | TRBJ1-1 | TRBV5-4 | CASSGKTGSSLTEAFF | TGTGCCAGCAGCGGAAAAACAGGGAGCTCCTTGACTGAAGCTTTCTTT
NA | NA | TRBJ1-2 | TRBV6-6 | CASSNNNYGYTF | TGTGCCAGCAGTAACAATAACTATGGCTACACCTTC
once | TRBD2 | TRBJ2-5 | TRBV7-9 | CSSSFRSGLAGNQETQYF | TGTTCCAGCAGCTTTCGCAGCGGACTAGCGGGGAACCAAGAGACCCAGTACTTC
NA | NA | TRBJ1-4 | TRBV28 | CASSSIQVNEKLFF | TGTGCCAGCAGTTCGATACAGGTTAATGAAAAACTGTTTTTT
once | NA | TRBJ2-5 | TRBV5-1 | CASSLGHQGSASETQYF | TGCGCCAGCAGCTTGGGACACCAGGGGTCGGCTTCGGAGACCCAGTACTTC
few | NA | TRBJ1-1 | TRBV10-3 | CAISAEVGEAFF | TGTGCCATCAGTGCGGAGGTAGGTGAAGCTTTCTTT
NA | TRBD1 | TRBJ1-6 | TRBV5-5 | CASSLWTGDNSPLHF | TGTGCCAGCAGCCTCTGGACAGGTGATAATTCACCCCTCCACTTT
NA | NA | TRBJ2-7 | TRBV30 | CALSGGTAEQYF | TGTGCTCTTTCAGGCGGGACGGCCGAGCAGTACTTC
NA | NA | TRBJ2-5 | TRBV29-1 | CSVRHYQETQYF | TGCAGCGTTCGACATTACCAAGAGACCCAGTACTTC
NA | NA | TRBJ2-1 | TRBV5-6 | CASPRPGAMGEQFF | TGTGCCAGCCCCCGGCCGGGAGCTATGGGTGAGCAGTTCTTC
NA | NA | TRBJ1-1 | TRBV28 | CASSSRGPSNTEAFF | TGTGCCAGCAGTTCGCGGGGACCCTCGAACACTGAAGCTTTCTTT
NA | NA | TRBJ2-7 | TRBV27 | CASSRLRKTYEQYF | TGTGCCAGCAGCCGCCTTAGAAAAACCTACGAGCAGTACTTC
NA | TRBD1 | TRBJ2-7 | TRBV9 | CASSVGGQGGHEQYF | TGTGCCAGCAGCGTAGGGGGACAGGGTGGTCACGAGCAGTACTTC
NA | NA | TRBJ1-1 | TRBV27 | CASSWRSRHTEAFF | TGTGCCAGCAGTTGGCGGAGTAGGCACACTGAAGCTTTCTTT
NA | NA | TRBJ2-7 | TRBV6-6 | CASGPDGSGLLPEQYF | TGTGCCAGCGGTCCGGATGGCAGCGGACTACTTCCCGAGCAGTACTTC
once | NA | TRBJ2-7 | TRBV11-3 | CASSLEKGGGSYEQYF | TGTGCCAGCAGCTTAGAGAAGGGGGGGGGCTCCTACGAGCAGTACTTC
few | TRBD1 | TRBJ1-1 | TRBV27 | CASRPGGSTEAFF | TGTGCCAGCAGGCCAGGGGGAAGCACTGAAGCTTTCTTT
NA | NA | TRBJ1-1 | TRBV5-4 | CASSLGSPREGTEAFF | TGTGCCAGCAGCTTGGGCTCACCCAGGGAAGGCACTGAAGCTTTCTTT
NA | NA | TRBJ1-2 | TRBV19 | CASRTGTNYGYTF | TGTGCCAGTAGGACGGGGACTAACTATGGCTACACCTTC
NA | TRBD2 | TRBJ2-1 | TRBV5-4 | CASSPGLAGVGEQFF | TGTGCCAGCAGCCCGGGACTAGCGGGAGTAGGGGAGCAGTTCTTC
NA | TRBD1 | TRBJ1-1 | TRBV5-1 | CASSTRQGEAFF | TGCGCCAGCAGCACTCGACAGGGTGAAGCTTTCTTT
few | NA | TRBJ2-7 | TRBV6-6 | CASIPGRQDSYEQYF | TGTGCCAGCATTCCAGGTCGACAGGATTCCTACGAGCAGTACTTC
NA | TRBD1 | TRBJ1-6 | TRBV18 | CASSPIQIRDRGNSPLHF | TGTGCCAGCTCACCTATTCAAATACGGGACAGGGGAAATTCACCCCTCCACTTT
NA | TRBD2 | TRBJ2-3 | TRBV7-9 | CASSSGTNTQYF | TGTGCCAGCAGCTCCGGGACTAATACGCAGTATTTT
once | NA | TRBJ1-1 | TRBV18 | CASSPYRGTEAFF | TGTGCCAGCTCACCGTACAGAGGGACTGAAGCTTTCTTT
few | NA | TRBJ1-2 | TRBV6-1 | CASSPGNYGYTF | TGTGCCAGCAGTCCAGGAAACTATGGCTACACCTTC
NA | NA | TRBJ2-1 | TRBV6-5 | CASRPMGGTEQFF | TGTGCCAGCAGACCTATGGGGGGGACAGAGCAGTTCTTC